What follows are 23 T cell receptor beta chains derived from one specimen sequenced in a study of shared clonotypes between healthy human individuals (dated by TCRdb to about 2020). Receptor amplification or capture employed the immunoSEQ multiplex PCR assay. Held by TCRdb, this immuneACCESS table contains in-frame sequences only and omits some clones. Under half of the omission traces to an unresolved V gene where checked; the cause of the rest is unknown. The sample records about 470,000 clones, around 79% of which are singletons. 13% of the sample is held by the ten biggest clonotypes. The sequenced sample consisted of PBMCs. These receptors were collected from a woman aged 40 to 50 in good health. Some clones in this sample may be carry-over from other donors' samples.

This chain links TRBV7-3 with TRBJ2-1; either TRBD1 or TRBD2 may fit D (5 bases each). Trimming removed 0 bases from V and 10 bases from J, with 13 bases in between. The CDR3 sequence is 14 residues long. CDR1 SGHTA and CDR2 FQGTGA come from the germline V gene. CDR3 nucleotide sequence: TGTGCCAGCAGCTTAACGGGGAGCCCAGGGGAGCAGTTCTTC. It encodes CASSLTGSPGEQFF.

This sequence joins TRBV4-2 and TRBJ2-2, with TRBD2 matching 11 bases. CDR1 and CDR2 (germline): LGHNA, YNFKEQ. V shed 4 bases, J shed 4 bases, and the junction held 5 bases outside the gene matches. The CDR3 sequence is 16 residues long. This CDR3 reads CASSRGLAVTTGELFF. The CDR3 region has the DNA TGTGCCAGCAGCCGGGGACTAGCGGTCACCACCGGGGAGCTGTTTTTT.

This chain connects TRBV29-1 to TRBJ1-2; D remains ambiguous. V lost 6 bases, J lost 5 bases, and 10 bases lay in between. The CDR3 covers 11 residues. Germline-derived CDR1 and CDR2 are SQVTM and ANQGSEA. CDR3 bases: TGCAGCGTGGAGGAGGGTTATGGCTACACCTTC. It specifies CSVEEGYGYTF.

This sequence joins TRBV23-1 and TRBJ1-1; no clear D. TRBV23-1 is noted as an ORF with a role that remains uncertain. V dropped 0 bases and J dropped 1 base, with 3 bases sitting between them. CDR3 size: 13 residues. CDR3 sequence reads: CASSQSRNTEAFF. The CDR3 DNA sequence: TGCGCCAGCAGTCAATCAAGGAACACTGAAGCTTTCTTT.

Here the CDR3 reads CASTVTRRGQETQYF. CDR3 sequence (DNA): TGTGCCAGCACCGTAACCCGGCGGGGACAAGAGACCCAGTACTTC. The V gene is TRBV6-5, the J gene TRBJ2-5, with D perhaps matching TRBD2 (6 bases). V lost 7 bases, J lost 2 bases, and 17 bases lay in between. Germline-derived CDR1 and CDR2 are MNHEY and SVGAGI. The CDR3 sequence is 15 residues long.

CDR3 region: CASSFWTGFNEQYF. CDR3 DNA: TGTGCCAGCAGTTTCTGGACAGGGTTCAACGAGCAGTACTTC. The chain is built from TRBV2 and TRBJ2-7, with 8 bases that match TRBD1. Germline loops: CDR1 SNHLY, CDR2 FYNNEI. The CDR3 loop spans 14 amino acids. The V and J ends lost 5 bases and 5 bases, in that order; junction bases with no gene match: 8.

This clone was seen a handful of times. The gene calls are TRBV7-8 and TRBJ2-7; 7 bases line up with TRBD2. The CDR3 is made up of 17 amino acids. The V gene end was trimmed by 2 bases and the J gene end by 0 bases; junction bases not matched to a gene: 10. Germline CDR1 and CDR2: SGHVS and FQNEAQ. As DNA, the CDR3 is TGTGCCAGCAGCTTAAACCAGCGGGACCCCCCCTCCTACGAGCAGTACTTC. This gives the protein CASSLNQRDPPSYEQYF.

This clone was recorded many times. The chain joins TRBV11-1 to TRBJ2-3; D uncertain. Germline-derived CDR1 and CDR2 are SGHAT and FQDESV (reference sequence). With 0 bases removed from V and 8 bases from J, the gap between germline ends came to 3 bases. The CDR3 consists of 11 residues. CDR3 loop: CASSLAVTQYF. CDR3 bases: TGTGCCAGCAGCTTAGCTGTTACGCAGTATTTT.

This rearrangement joins TRBV18 to TRBJ2-7, with 9 positions matching TRBD1. V was pared by 3 bases and J by 3 bases, with 6 bases of the junction left unmatched. The CDR3 contains 15 residues. The germline CDR1 and CDR2 sequences are KGHSH and LQKENI. This CDR3 reads CASSPNRDRVYEQYF. CDR3 in DNA: TGTGCCAGCTCACCTAACCGGGACAGGGTCTACGAGCAGTACTTC.

Note on this clone: Within the sample, other DNA sequences also encode this same CDR3. The chain combines TRBV7-3 with TRBJ2-1; unclear D gene. The germline CDR1 and CDR2 sequences are SGHTA and FQGTGA. The length of the CDR3 is 10 residues. V lost 7 bases to trimming and J lost 5 bases, with 3 bases between them. DNA of the CDR3: TGTGCCAGCATCCACAATGAGCAGTTCTTC. It encodes CASIHNEQFF.

This clone was observed a handful of times. CDR3 nucleotides: TGTGCCAGCTCACCGGGGCAGGGGGGTGAAGCTTTCTTT. Residues: CASSPGQGGEAFF. The rearrangement links TRBV18 to TRBJ1-1, with TRBD1 matching 7 bases. Germline-derived CDR1 and CDR2 are KGHSH and LQKENI. V shed 3 bases and J 7 bases; nucleotides not matched to a gene: 5. The CDR3 sequence is 13 residues long.

Comment on this clone: Other DNA sequences in this sample translate to the same CDR3. The rearrangement links TRBV5-1 to TRBJ2-7; D may be TRBD2 (5 bases). Germline CDR1 is SGHRS and CDR2 is YFSETQ. The length of the CDR3 is 14 residues. V was clipped by 0 bases and J by 0 bases, with 7 bases between them. This CDR3 reads CASSLGRSSYEQYF. The CDR3, as DNA: TGCGCCAGCAGCTTGGGGAGGAGCTCCTACGAGCAGTACTTC.

The chain combines TRBV5-1 with TRBJ2-5; D is possibly TRBD1 (6 bases). The CDR3 sequence is 14 residues long. Trimming took off 6 bases at V and 7 bases at J, with 19 bases between the two ends. CDR1 is SGHRS, CDR2 YFSETQ, per germline. The DNA of the CDR3 is TGCGCCAGCACCCCAGACAGGTTCCCAGGGACCCAGTACTTC. This codes for CASTPDRFPGTQYF.

The sample holds one count of this clone. The rearrangement joins TRBV5-6 to TRBJ2-7; 7 bases line up with TRBD1. The V and J ends lost 6 bases and 5 bases, in that order; junction bases with no gene match: 11. This CDR3 spans 14 amino acids. Per germline, CDR1 SGHDT and CDR2 YYEEEE. DNA for the CDR3: TGTGCCAGCAACCGACAGGGAACAACCGACGAGCAGTACTTC. Its protein product is CASNRQGTTDEQYF.

CDR3 nucleotides: TGTGCCAGCAGCTTAACCCGGGCCCTAGGCACAGAGACCCAGTACTTC. Translating gives CASSLTRALGTETQYF. This chain uses TRBV7-6 with TRBJ2-5; no clear D. The ends were cut back, 2 bases at V and 4 bases at J, with 17 bases in the middle. The CDR3 covers 16 residues. CDR1 and CDR2 from the germline V gene are SGHVS and FNYEAQ.

Turning to this clone: Other DNA sequences within the sample encode an identical CDR3. V gene TRBV19 combines with J gene TRBJ2-7, with D possibly being TRBD2 (5 bases). The V and J ends lost 1 base and 7 bases respectively, with 11 bases between them. CDR1 is LNHDA, CDR2 SQIVND, per germline (reference sequence). CDR3 length: 13 amino acids. The CDR3 reads CASSIGPSGEQYF. The CDR3 nucleotides read TGTGCCAGTAGTATAGGCCCTTCGGGGGAGCAGTACTTC.

This clone appeared once. The chain is built from TRBV28 and TRBJ1-1; TRBD1 might be the D (5 bases). Germline assignment: CDR1 MDHEN and CDR2 SYDVKM. The CDR3 spans 13 residues. V was cut by 6 bases and J by 5 bases, with 13 bases left in between. The CDR3 is CASRHRGTTEAFF. In DNA, the CDR3 is TGTGCCAGCAGGCACCGGGGCACAACTGAAGCTTTCTTT. Full variable domain (missing parts from reference TRBV28 and TRBJ1-1): DVKVTQSSRYLVKRTGEKVFLECVQDMDHENMFWYRQDPGLGLRLIYFSYDVKMKEKGDIPEGYSVSREKKERFSLILESASTNQTSMYLCASRHRGTTEAFFGQGTRLTVV.

This rearrangement joins TRBV15 to TRBJ1-1; D call uncertain. V lost 3 bases to trimming and J lost 3 bases, with 11 bases between them. The CDR3 contains 14 residues. The germline V gene encodes CDR1 LNHNV and CDR2 YYDKDF (reference sequence). This CDR3 is CATSREGGYTEAFF. CDR3 nucleotides: TGTGCCACCAGCAGGGAGGGAGGGTACACTGAAGCTTTCTTT.

Here the CDR3 DNA reads TGTGCCAGCAGCGCGAGACAGAGCTTGAACACTGAAGCTTTCTTT. Protein: CASSARQSLNTEAFF. The gene calls are TRBV5-4 and TRBJ1-1; D is possibly TRBD1 (5 bases). V lost 4 bases to trimming and J lost 0 bases, with 13 bases between them. This CDR3 contains 15 residues. Germline assignment: CDR1 SGHNT and CDR2 YYREEE (reference sequence).

With respect to this clone: Different DNA sequences within this sample yield the same CDR3. The chain recombines TRBV5-1 with TRBJ1-1; D is possibly TRBD1 (6 bases). Germline assignment: CDR1 SGHRS and CDR2 YFSETQ. V dropped 2 bases and J dropped 5 bases, with 13 bases sitting between them. This CDR3 region has 14 residues. In nucleotides, the CDR3 is TGCGCCAGCAGCTTACTACAGGGAGGAACTGAAGCTTTCTTT. Protein: CASSLLQGGTEAFF. Complete variable domain (other parts from reference TRBV5-1 and TRBJ1-1): KAGVTQTPRYLIKTRGQQVTLSCSPISGHRSVSWYQQTPGQGLQFLFEYFSETQRNKGNFPGRFSGRQFSNSRSEMNVSTLELGDSALYLCASSLLQGGTEAFFGQGTRLTVV.

This clone was detected only once. The sample contains more than one DNA sequence encoding this CDR3. The rearrangement uses TRBV7-3 and TRBJ2-1; tentative D call: TRBD2 (5 bases). This CDR3 spans 13 amino acids. CDR1 is SGHTA and CDR2 is FQGTGA in the germline V gene. V lost 5 bases, J lost 3 bases, and 8 bases lay in between. The CDR3 coding sequence is TGTGCCAGCAGCAGCGGCCACTACAATGAGCAGTTCTTC. It specifies CASSSGHYNEQFF.

This clone was found a few times. The chain has TRBV6-5 and TRBJ1-1, with D unclear. With 5 bases removed from V and 0 bases from J, the gap between germline ends came to 13 bases. The germline V gene has CDR1 MNHEY and CDR2 SVGAGI. The CDR3 length is 15 residues. CDR3 in DNA: TGTGCCAGCAGTACGAAACACCTAATGAACACTGAAGCTTTCTTT. Its protein product is CASSTKHLMNTEAFF.

This chain connects TRBV11-1 to TRBJ2-3; D is undetermined. The CDR3 is 14 residues long. The V end was cut by 0 bases, the J end by 1 base, with 5 bases between. Germline-derived CDR1 and CDR2 are SGHAT and FQDESV (reference sequence). CDR3 DNA: TGTGCCAGCAGCTTAGCACAGCGCACAGATACGCAGTATTTT. Encoded protein: CASSLAQRTDTQYF.